This section outlines one T cell receptor (beta chain) sequence together with its context. This sample was taken from a study of identical twins' blood T cells. Germline V CDR1 and CDR2: MDHEN, SYDVKM. V was shortened by 2 bases and J by 13 bases, with 9 bases between the two germline ends. The CDR3 runs to 12 residues. TCRdb re-analysed the 5' RACE reads in MiXCR, keeping a single row per CDR3 protein. The sample lists a few hundred thousand distinct CDR3 sequences; over 25% were seen once. This sequence was found in a woman aged 18-55 years in good health. The rearrangement joins TRBV28 to TRBJ1-6; D gene uncertain. The sample taken for sequencing was PBMCs. The DNA for the CDR3 is TGTGCCAGCAGTTTAGTACCTAGTCCCCTCCACTTT. Amino acid sequence: CASSLVPSPLHF. Full variable domain (remainder filled in from reference TRBV28 and TRBJ1-6): DVKVTQSSRYLVKRTGEKVFLECVQDMDHENMFWYRQDPGLGLRLIYFSYDVKMKEKGDIPEGYSVSREKKERFSLILESASTNQTSMYLCASSLVPSPLHFGNGTRLTVT.